These 32 T cell receptor beta chains were all obtained from the same sample, sequenced in a study of vaccination and CD4 T cells after COVID-19. Cultured CD4+ T-cell DNA underwent Oncomine TCR Beta short-read sequencing. TCRdb redid the calling of the PCR reads with MiXCR, one entry per CDR3 protein. The sample records approximately 20,000 distinct CDR3 sequences, about half being singletons. For these receptors, no antigen is known. Treatment: approximately nine-day PBMC culture with coronavirus spike peptide pools or control peptides (ViraFEST assay). The sample was CD4+ T cells from blood, cultured in vitro, taken after SARS-CoV-2 vaccination. These receptors all come from a human donor who had recovered from COVID-19.

The genes are TRBV5-4 and TRBJ2-5; D is tentatively TRBD1 or TRBD2 (5 bases each). The germline V gene encodes CDR1 SGHNT and CDR2 YYREEE (reference sequence). The CDR3 covers 13 residues. V was shortened by 1 base and J by 4 bases, with 8 bases between the two germline ends. In DNA, the CDR3 is TGTGCCAGCAGCTTGACAGGAGGAGAGACCCAGTACTTC. Translating gives CASSLTGGETQYF.

The chain combines TRBV27 with TRBJ2-5; the match to TRBD1 covers 8 bases. The CDR3 has 14 amino acids. CDR1 MNHEY and CDR2 SMNVEV come from the germline V gene (reference sequence). With V trimmed by 3 bases and J by 4 bases, 4 bases remained unmatched. CDR3 nucleotide sequence: TGTGCCAGCAGTTTTCAGGGGGCTGGAGAGACCCAGTACTTC. It yields the protein CASSFQGAGETQYF.

The chain has TRBV7-9 and TRBJ2-5; D not resolved. V dropped 5 bases and J dropped 2 bases, with 9 bases sitting between them. The CDR3 totals 13 residues. Germline assignment: CDR1 SEHNR and CDR2 FQNEAQ (reference sequence). The CDR3 sequence: CASSLFGQETQYF. CDR3 nucleotides: TGTGCCAGCAGCCTCTTCGGACAAGAGACCCAGTACTTC.

This clonotype was observed a handful of times. The chain combines TRBV10-3 with TRBJ2-7, with D maybe TRBD1 (6 bases). The CDR3 runs to 14 residues. V lost 4 bases, J lost 6 bases, and 16 bases lay in between. The germline gives CDR1 ENHRY, CDR2 SYGVKD. The chain's CDR3 is CAISGKQGKGEQYF. CDR3 bases: TGTGCCATCAGTGGAAAACAGGGTAAGGGCGAGCAGTACTTC.

This chain uses TRBV12-3 or TRBV12-4 with TRBJ1-6, with a possible D match to TRBD1 (5 bases). Trimming cost V 8 bases and J 7 bases, with 15 bases left between them. The CDR3 spans 14 residues. The CDR3 DNA reads as TGTGCCAGCGGAACCGGGGGGGAAAATTCACCCCTCCACTTT. It codes for CASGTGGENSPLHF.

The chain links TRBV5-1 to TRBJ2-1; 8 nucleotides align to TRBD2. The CDR3 length is 15 residues. V dropped 4 bases and J dropped 0; count of bases not matched to a gene: 3. Per germline, CDR1 SGHRS and CDR2 YFSETQ. The CDR3 sequence: CASSAGGVSYNEQFF. The CDR3 region has the DNA TGCGCCAGCAGCGCCGGGGGGGTCTCCTACAATGAGCAGTTCTTC. Full variable domain (missing parts from reference TRBV5-1 and TRBJ2-1): KAGVTQTPRYLIKTRGQQVTLSCSPISGHRSVSWYQQTPGQGLQFLFEYFSETQRNKGNFPGRFSGRQFSNSRSEMNVSTLELGDSALYLCASSAGGVSYNEQFFGPGTRLTVL.

CDR3: CASSLVWRAMGRTEAFF. CDR3 DNA: TGTGCCAGCAGCTTAGTCTGGAGGGCTATGGGGAGAACTGAAGCTTTCTTT. The chain joins TRBV7-2 to TRBJ1-1, with D hard to call. The length of the CDR3 is 17 residues. V was pared by 1 base and J by 5 bases, with 20 bases between. CDR1 is SGHTA and CDR2 is FQGNSA in the germline V gene.

The rearrangement uses TRBV18 and TRBJ2-7; 11 nucleotides align to TRBD1. Trimming cost V 2 bases and J 0 bases; bases outside gene matches: 0. The CDR3 totals 15 residues. CDR1 and CDR2 (germline): KGHSH, LQKENI. In DNA, the CDR3 is TGTGCCAGCTCACCAGGGACAGGGGGCTCCTACGAGCAGTACTTC. It translates to CASSPGTGGSYEQYF.

The chain joins TRBV7-9 to TRBJ2-5; D is uncertain. This CDR3 region has 12 residues. CDR1 is SEHNR and CDR2 is FQNEAQ in the germline V gene (reference sequence). Trimming removed 2 bases at V and 5 bases at J, with 6 bases between. CDR3 nucleotide sequence: TGTGCCAGCAGCTTATATTTCGAGACCCAGTACTTC. Translation gives CASSLYFETQYF.

This chain links TRBV19 with TRBJ1-1; 9 bases align to TRBD1. The CDR3 length is 14 residues. In germline, CDR1 is LNHDA, CDR2 SQIVND (reference sequence). The trim removed 6 bases at V and 1 base at J, leaving 3 bases unmatched. CDR3 coding DNA: TGTGCCAGTAGGGGACAGGGACGGAACACTGAAGCTTTCTTT. It codes for CASRGQGRNTEAFF.

This clonotype was seen a handful of times. The V gene is TRBV19, the J gene TRBJ1-5, with TRBD1 identical over 8 bases. The germline V gene has CDR1 LNHDA and CDR2 SQIVND (reference sequence). CDR3 length: 14 amino acids. Germline trimming cut 5 bases from V and 5 bases from J; bases unmatched to any gene: 5. The CDR3 DNA follows: TGTGCCAGTAGTCCTAGGACAGGGTATCAGCCCCAGCATTTT. It yields the protein CASSPRTGYQPQHF.

The rearrangement links TRBV7-2 to TRBJ2-3; no clear D gene. The CDR3 spans 13 residues. In germline, CDR1 is SGHTA, CDR2 FQGNSA. V was cut by 1 base and J by 1 base, with 3 bases left in between. The CDR3 DNA sequence: TGTGCCAGCAGCTTAGTCGGCACAGATACGCAGTATTTT. As protein: CASSLVGTDTQYF. The full variable domain, its missing parts supplied by reference TRBV7-2 and TRBJ2-3, is GAGVSQSPSNKVTEKGKDVELRCDPISGHTALYWYRQSLGQGLEFLIYFQGNSAPDKSGLPSDRFSAERTGGSVSTLTIQRTQQEDSAVYLCASSLVGTDTQYFGPGTRLTVL.

The chain carries TRBV10-2 and TRBJ2-7; D is perhaps TRBD1 (6 bases). Trimming shortened V by 3 bases and J by 5 bases, and 8 bases separated the two germline ends. The CDR3 runs 12 residues. Germline values: CDR1 WSHSY, CDR2 SAAADI. The CDR3 here is CASSESGDEQYF. The CDR3, as DNA: TGCGCCAGCAGTGAATCAGGGGACGAGCAGTACTTC.

The gene calls are TRBV6-5 and TRBJ2-7; TRBD2 is a possible D gene (7 bases). The V gene's germline CDR1 is MNHEY and CDR2 SVGAGI. The CDR3 runs to 13 residues. V was shortened by 0 bases and J by 6 bases, with 9 bases between the two germline ends. CDR3 region: CASSYSRGAEQYF. The CDR3 DNA sequence: TGTGCCAGCAGTTACTCCCGGGGGGCCGAGCAGTACTTC.

The V and J genes are TRBV7-2 and TRBJ2-3; TRBD2 aligns across 8 bases. V shed 4 bases, J shed 2 bases, and the junction held 5 bases outside the gene matches. The CDR3 sequence is 15 residues long. The germline V gene encodes CDR1 SGHTA and CDR2 FQGNSA. This chain's CDR3 is CASSYGGVFTDTQYF. CDR3 nucleotide sequence: TGTGCCAGCAGCTACGGGGGGGTCTTCACAGATACGCAGTATTTT.

The sample holds a few counts of this clonotype. CDR3 region: CATSRVEAGGPETQYF. The DNA for the CDR3 is TGTGCCACCAGCAGAGTTGAAGCGGGGGGCCCGGAGACCCAGTACTTC. The chain recombines TRBV15 with TRBJ2-5; 9 bases are a match to TRBD2. The length of the CDR3 is 16 residues. Germline V gene lookup returns CDR1 LNHNV and CDR2 YYDKDF (reference sequence). After removal of 1 base from V and 5 bases from J, the junction contained 8 bases not matched to a gene.

The J gene is TRBJ2-3, the V gene TRBV6-4; D is unresolved. The CDR3 runs 14 residues. Per germline, CDR1 MRHNA and CDR2 SNTAGT. V lost 2 bases, J lost 5 bases, and 11 bases lay in between. In DNA form, the CDR3 reads TGTGCCAGCAGTGACAAGTATGGTGGAGATACGCAGTATTTT. Translated, it gives CASSDKYGGDTQYF.

The J gene is TRBJ1-2, the V gene TRBV19; 7 bases are shared with TRBD1. Per the germline V gene, CDR1 is LNHDA and CDR2 is SQIVND (reference sequence). V was clipped by 4 bases and J by 2 bases; unmatched bases: 4. The length of the CDR3 is 14 residues. The CDR3 reads CASSKDRENYGYTF. The CDR3 nucleotides read TGTGCCAGTAGTAAAGACAGGGAGAACTATGGCTACACCTTC. Looking up the rest from reference TRBV19 and TRBJ1-2 gives the full variable domain: DGGITQSPKYLFRKEGQNVTLSCEQNLNHDAMYWYRQDPGQGLRLIYYSQIVNDFQKGDIAEGYSVSREKKESFPLTVTSAQKNPTAFYLCASSKDRENYGYTFGSGTRLTVV.

This clonotype was picked up a small number of times. The chain is built from TRBV6-5 and TRBJ1-2; D is possibly TRBD1 (6 bases). Germline V gene lookup returns CDR1 MNHEY and CDR2 SVGAGI. Between the trimmed V and J ends, which lost 2 bases and 8 bases, there was a span of 9 bases. CDR3 length equals 12 residues. CDR3 loop: CASSYRGAGYTF. The CDR3 region has the DNA TGTGCCAGCAGTTACCGGGGGGCCGGCTACACCTTC.

V is TRBV6-2 or TRBV6-3 and J is TRBJ2-1; TRBD2 might be the D (5 bases). The CDR3 consists of 15 residues. Trimming removed 7 bases at V and 7 bases at J, with 20 bases between. The germline CDR1 and CDR2 sequences are MNHEY and SVGEGT. Here the CDR3 DNA reads TGTGCCAGCACCTCATACCAGGTGAGGGTAAATGAGCAGTTCTTC. As protein: CASTSYQVRVNEQFF.

The chain employs TRBV20-1 and TRBJ2-7; D gene unclear. The length of the CDR3 is 15 residues. The ends were cut back, 3 bases at V and 0 bases at J, with 15 bases in the middle. Germline V lookup: CDR1 DFQATT, CDR2 SNEGSKA (reference sequence). The CDR3, as DNA: TGCAGTGCTAGTCATCGGGCAAAGAGCTCCTACGAGCAGTACTTC. It codes for CSASHRAKSSYEQYF.

This clonotype was detected a few times. V is TRBV7-8 and J is TRBJ1-2, with 7 bases identical to TRBD1. The CDR3 totals 15 residues. The ends lost 3 bases at V and 4 bases at J; junction bases unmatched: 8. Germline assignment: CDR1 SGHVS and CDR2 FQNEAQ. CDR3 protein: CASSLGQTSGYGYTF. CDR3 DNA sequence: TGTGCCAGCAGCTTGGGACAGACCTCAGGCTATGGCTACACCTTC. The variable domain in full, completed from reference TRBV7-8 and TRBJ1-2, reads GAGVSQSPRYKVAKRGQDVALRCDPISGHVSLFWYQQALGQGPEFLTYFQNEAQLDKSGLPSDRFFAERPEGSVSTLKIQRTQQEDSAVYLCASSLGQTSGYGYTFGSGTRLTVV.

This clonotype has just one count. The rearrangement uses TRBV10-3 and TRBJ2-7; D call uncertain. Between the trimmed V and J ends, which lost 6 bases and 2 bases, there was a span of 11 bases. The CDR3 has 13 residues. The germline V gene has CDR1 ENHRY and CDR2 SYGVKD. CDR3 protein: CAIRGFRAYEQYF. Written as DNA, the CDR3 is TGTGCCATCAGAGGCTTCCGGGCCTACGAGCAGTACTTC.

The chain recombines TRBV7-9 with TRBJ1-2; D is perhaps TRBD1 (6 bases). The ends were cut back, 2 bases at V and 1 base at J, with 11 bases in the middle. In germline, CDR1 is SEHNR, CDR2 FQNEAQ (reference sequence). This CDR3 is built from 15 residues. The CDR3 nucleotides are TGTGCCAGCAGCTTAAAAGGGGGAGATAACTATGGCTACACCTTC. Translation: CASSLKGGDNYGYTF.

As to this clonotype: An end of the junction differs from the germline gene, which may be a read error. The chain joins TRBV6-1 to TRBJ1-2; D unclear. CDR1 is MNHNS, CDR2 SASEGT, per germline. The CDR3 loop spans 11 amino acids. CDR3 region: CAGSNSGSYTF. The DNA for the CDR3 is TGTGCCGGCAGTAACAGCGGTAGCTACACCTTC.

This sequence joins TRBV27 and TRBJ2-2; 8 bases align to TRBD2. CDR1 and CDR2 (germline): MNHEY, SMNVEV (reference sequence). This CDR3 is 15 amino acids long. Trimming removed 6 bases from V and 8 bases from J; junction bases left unmatched: 11. CDR3 in amino acids: CASRRSGSVWGELFF. The CDR3 bases are TGTGCCAGCAGAAGGAGCGGGAGTGTGTGGGGGGAGCTGTTTTTT.

The chain uses TRBV29-1 and TRBJ2-3; D gene ambiguous. Germline CDR1 and CDR2: SQVTM and ANQGSEA. CDR3 size: 11 residues. Trimming removed 7 bases from V and 0 bases from J, with 5 bases in between. CDR3 loop: CSGASTDTQYF. CDR3 nucleotides: TGCAGCGGGGCTAGCACAGATACGCAGTATTTT.

V gene TRBV2 combines with J gene TRBJ1-3; 9 bases are a match to TRBD1. J lost 3 bases, V lost 4 bases, and 7 bases had no gene match. The germline CDR1 and CDR2 sequences are SNHLY and FYNNEI. This CDR3 has 16 amino acids. The CDR3 sequence is CASSGLGTGYGNTIYF. The CDR3 DNA reads TGTGCCAGCAGTGGTCTTGGGACAGGGTATGGAAACACCATATATTTT. The complete variable domain, with remaining parts taken from reference TRBV2 and TRBJ1-3, reads EPEVTQTPSHQVTQMGQEVILRCVPISNHLYFYWYRQILGQKVEFLVSFYNNEISEKSEIFDDQFSVERPDGSNFTLKIRSTKLEDSAMYFCASSGLGTGYGNTIYFGEGSWLTVV.

The gene calls are TRBV30 and TRBJ2-7, with 10 nucleotides matching TRBD2. The trim removed 4 bases at V and 3 bases at J, leaving 6 bases unmatched. Per germline, CDR1 GTSNPN and CDR2 SVGIG (reference sequence). This CDR3 has 14 residues. In nucleotides, the CDR3 is TGTGCCTGGACTACTAGCGGGGAACGCTACGAGCAGTACTTC. Encoded protein: CAWTTSGERYEQYF.

The rearrangement uses TRBV12-3 or TRBV12-4 and TRBJ1-5, with a tentative D call TRBD1 (5 bases). The CDR3 spans 13 residues. Trimming took 5 bases from V and 7 from J, leaving 12 bases between them. CDR3 DNA sequence: TGTGCCAGCAGTGTGCAGGGAAAACAGCCCCAGCATTTT. This sequence encodes CASSVQGKQPQHF.

Points on this clonotype: A read error may account for a junction end that differs from germline. This chain joins TRBV6-1 and TRBJ1-2; D is unresolved. Germline V CDR1 and CDR2: MNHNS, SASEGT. The CDR3 length is 12 residues. Written as DNA, the CDR3 is TGTGCCAGCAGTCAAGCTAACTATGGCTACACCTTC. It translates to CASSQANYGYTF.

The V and J genes are TRBV6-1 and TRBJ2-3; TRBD1 aligns across 10 bases. Germline CDR1 and CDR2: MNHNS and SASEGT. The CDR3 spans 14 residues. V dropped 6 bases and J dropped 7; count of bases not matched to a gene: 7. The CDR3 nucleotides are TGTGCCAGCAGAAAGACAGGGGGCGGAAATACGCAGTATTTT. It is translated as CASRKTGGGNTQYF.